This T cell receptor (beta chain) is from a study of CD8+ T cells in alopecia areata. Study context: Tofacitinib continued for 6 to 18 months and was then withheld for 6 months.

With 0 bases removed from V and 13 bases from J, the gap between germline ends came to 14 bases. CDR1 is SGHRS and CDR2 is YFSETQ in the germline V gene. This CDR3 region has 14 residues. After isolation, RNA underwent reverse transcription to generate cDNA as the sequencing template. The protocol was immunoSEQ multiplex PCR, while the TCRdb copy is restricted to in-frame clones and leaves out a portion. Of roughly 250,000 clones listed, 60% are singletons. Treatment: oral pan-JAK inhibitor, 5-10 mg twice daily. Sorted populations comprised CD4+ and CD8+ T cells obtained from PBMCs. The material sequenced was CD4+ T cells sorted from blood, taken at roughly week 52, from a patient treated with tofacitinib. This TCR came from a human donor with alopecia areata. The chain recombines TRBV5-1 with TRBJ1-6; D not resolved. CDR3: CASSLDPGAGPLHF. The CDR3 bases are TGCGCCAGCAGCTTGGACCCGGGTGCGGGGCCCCTCCACTTT.